This TCR beta chain was identified during a study of cytomegalovirus exposure and HLA in healthy donors. This CDR3 spans 17 amino acids. V dropped 1 base and J dropped 5 bases, with 21 bases sitting between them. In germline, CDR1 is SGHDT, CDR2 YYEEEE. PCR employed 60 Vbeta and 13 Jbeta primers. Clones were read by immunoSEQ multiplex PCR, and TCRdb kept only the in-frame ones, dropping some. The table records 100,000 to 150,000 clones, roughly four fifths of them present only once. As to this clone: Its antigen is undetermined.

Study-wide points: The classifier reportedly diagnosed cytomegalovirus status with high sensitivity and specificity. Most likely, a cluster of highly shared sequence variants arose as a sequencing artifact. Further analysis, carried out later, found HLA-associated TCR beta chains more clonally expanded than equally common other chains.

Sequences were obtained from PBMCs. The V gene is TRBV5-6, the J gene TRBJ2-5, with D perhaps TRBD1 (6 bases). This sequence was found in a girl aged 2 to 10 in good health and CMV-seronegative. CDR3 residues: CASSLWGQKTGHETQYF. DNA for the CDR3: TGTGCCAGCAGCTTGTGGGGACAAAAGACTGGGCATGAGACCCAGTACTTC.